These 5 T cell receptor beta chains came from one sample sequenced in a study of shared clonotypes between healthy human individuals. TCRdb's table, derived via immunoSEQ multiplex PCR, lists solely in-frame clones and lacks some. The sample lists about 2.1 million clones, 93% occurring once. Only CD45RO-negative cells positively selected for CCR7 counted as naive CD8 cells, so terminally differentiated effector memory CD45RA+ cells were excluded. The sequencing input was naive CD8+ T cells from PBMCs. These receptors all stem from a man in his late teens or twenties in good health. Some clones in this sample may be carry-over from other donors' samples.

The chain has TRBV6-1 and TRBJ2-3; no firm D call. This CDR3 region has 17 residues. V gave up 2 bases and J gave up 2 bases, with 17 bases separating them. Germline CDR1 and CDR2: MNHNS and SASEGT. The CDR3 DNA reads as TGTGCCAGCAGTGAATATAAAGGGCTGGGAACCACAGATACGCAGTATTTT. Its translation: CASSEYKGLGTTDTQYF.

The rearrangement links TRBV7-9 to TRBJ2-7, with 9 nucleotides matching TRBD1. V was clipped by 1 base and J by 3 bases; unmatched bases: 4. The V gene's germline CDR1 is SEHNR and CDR2 FQNEAQ (reference sequence). The length of the CDR3 is 15 residues. The CDR3 loop is CASSLGTGVGYEQYF. DNA of the CDR3: TGTGCCAGCAGCTTAGGGACAGGGGTAGGCTACGAGCAGTACTTC.

The chain carries TRBV10-1 and TRBJ2-7; tentative D call: TRBD1 (6 bases). Germline CDR1 reads WNHNN; CDR2 reads SYGVQD (reference sequence). V lost 3 bases and J 3 bases, leaving 15 bases between the germline ends. The CDR3 consists of 15 residues. The DNA for the CDR3 is TGCGCCAGCAGTGACGGAGTGGGGGCGCTCTACGAGCAGTACTTC. Protein product: CASSDGVGALYEQYF.

This clone was observed a few times. The chain couples TRBV7-2 to TRBJ1-5; no definite D call. The CDR3 sequence is 13 residues long. Germline V gives CDR1 SGHTA, CDR2 FQGNSA. V gave up 4 bases and J gave up 5 bases, with 9 bases separating them. CDR3 sequence: CASSSSSHQPQHF. DNA of the CDR3: TGTGCCAGCAGCTCCTCCTCCCATCAGCCCCAGCATTTT.

CDR3 residues: CASSSRGGYYGYTF. CDR3 bases: TGTGCCAGCAGTTCCCGGGGGGGCTACTATGGCTACACCTTC. The V gene is TRBV27, the J gene TRBJ1-2; D perhaps matches TRBD1 (6 bases). Germline V gene lookup returns CDR1 MNHEY and CDR2 SMNVEV (reference sequence). V gave up 4 bases and J gave up 3 bases, with 12 bases separating them. The CDR3 runs to 14 residues.